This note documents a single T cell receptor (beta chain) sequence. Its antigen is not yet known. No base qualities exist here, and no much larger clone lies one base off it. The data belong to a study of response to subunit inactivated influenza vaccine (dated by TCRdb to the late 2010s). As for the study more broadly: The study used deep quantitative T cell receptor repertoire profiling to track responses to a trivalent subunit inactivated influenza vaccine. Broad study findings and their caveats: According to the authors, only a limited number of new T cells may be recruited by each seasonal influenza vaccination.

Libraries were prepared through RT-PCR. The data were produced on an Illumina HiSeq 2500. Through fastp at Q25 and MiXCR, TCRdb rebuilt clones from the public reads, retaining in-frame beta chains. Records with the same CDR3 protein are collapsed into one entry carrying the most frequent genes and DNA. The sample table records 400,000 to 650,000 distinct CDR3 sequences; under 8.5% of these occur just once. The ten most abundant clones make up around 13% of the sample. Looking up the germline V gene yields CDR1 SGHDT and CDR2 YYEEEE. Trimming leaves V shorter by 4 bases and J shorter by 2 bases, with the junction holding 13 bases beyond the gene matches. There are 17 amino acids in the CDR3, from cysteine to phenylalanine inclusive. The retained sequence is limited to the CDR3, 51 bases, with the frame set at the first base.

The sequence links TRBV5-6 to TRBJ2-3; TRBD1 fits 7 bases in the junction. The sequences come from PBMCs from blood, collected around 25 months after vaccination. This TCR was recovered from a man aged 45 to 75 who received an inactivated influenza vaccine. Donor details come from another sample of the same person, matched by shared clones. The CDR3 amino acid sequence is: CASSPTSTGSPTDTQYF. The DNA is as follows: TGTGCCAGCAGCCCTACATCGACAGGGTCCCCCACAGATACGCAGTATTTT.